The rows below give T cell receptor beta chains drawn from one sample of a study of response to subunit inactivated influenza vaccine. In TCRdb, the RT-PCR reads were re-called with MiXCR into one record per CDR3 protein. Here the sample spans about 780,000 distinct CDR3 sequences, about 18% being singletons. The input for sequencing was PBMCs from blood, taken 5 days after vaccination. The origin of the receptors is a man in his fifties who received an inactivated influenza vaccine. Both conserved end residues are part of each CDR3. A D gene is named only where the DNA matches it firmly. Clone size is stated in some rows and not others, as once, few, many or a class when expanded.

CDR3: CASSEVGYMNTEAFF; DNA: TGTGCCAGCAGTGAAGTGGGATATATGAACACTGAAGCTTTCTTT; size: -; D: -; V: TRBV6-1; J: TRBJ1-1
CDR3: CASSRTRAGELFF; DNA: TGTGCCAGCAGCCGAACAAGGGCCGGGGAGCTGTTTTTT; size: few; D: -; V: TRBV6-1; J: TRBJ2-2
CDR3: CASSPRGPPTDTQYF; DNA: TGTGCCAGCTCACCACGGGGGCCCCCGACAGATACGCAGTATTTT; size: once; D: -; V: TRBV18; J: TRBJ2-3
CDR3: CASSVQGGLGETQYF; DNA: TGTGCCAGCAGCGTACAAGGGGGGCTCGGGGAGACCCAGTACTTC; size: -; D: -; V: TRBV9; J: TRBJ2-5
CDR3: CASSLNGDSEAFF; DNA: TGTGCCAGCAGCTTAAATGGGGATTCTGAAGCTTTCTTT; size: -; D: -; V: TRBV7-3; J: TRBJ1-1
CDR3: CATRDNLKQETQYF; DNA: TGTGCCACCAGGGATAACTTGAAACAAGAGACCCAGTACTTC; size: -; D: -; V: TRBV15; J: TRBJ2-5
CDR3: CASSLWAGAGEQYF; DNA: TGTGCCAGCAGCTTATGGGCGGGAGCGGGGGAGCAGTACTTC; size: -; D: TRBD2; V: TRBV7-2; J: TRBJ2-7
CDR3: CASSQDPNSATEQFF; DNA: TGCGCCAGCAGCCAAGATCCGAACTCGGCTACTGAGCAGTTCTTC; size: few; D: -; V: TRBV4-3; J: TRBJ2-1
CDR3: CASSFHGPGLNYGYTF; DNA: TGTGCCAGCAGTTTTCACGGCCCAGGGCTGAACTATGGCTACACCTTC; size: -; D: -; V: TRBV12-3/TRBV12-4; J: TRBJ1-2
CDR3: CASSAGGSGRNGNEQFF; DNA: TGTGCCAGCAGCGCAGGGGGTAGCGGGAGAAATGGGAATGAGCAGTTCTTC; size: -; D: TRBD2; V: TRBV6-1; J: TRBJ2-1
CDR3: CASSGDRDFSTGELFF; DNA: TGCGCCAGCAGCGGCGACAGGGACTTTAGCACCGGGGAGCTGTTTTTT; size: -; D: -; V: TRBV5-1; J: TRBJ2-2
CDR3: CASSLTSPAYEQYF; DNA: TGTGCCAGCAGTTTGACGAGTCCAGCCTACGAGCAGTACTTC; size: -; D: -; V: TRBV28; J: TRBJ2-7
CDR3: CSASEVGTPGDNEQFF; DNA: TGCAGTGCTAGCGAAGTCGGGACTCCGGGGGACAATGAGCAGTTCTTC; size: few; D: -; V: TRBV20-1; J: TRBJ2-1
CDR3: CSASDRVYQPQHF; DNA: TGCAGTGCTAGTGACAGAGTCTATCAGCCCCAGCATTTT; size: many; D: -; V: TRBV20-1; J: TRBJ1-5
CDR3: CSVDRLPGDTQYF; DNA: TGCAGCGTTGATCGACTGCCTGGGGATACGCAGTATTTT; size: few; D: -; V: TRBV29-1; J: TRBJ2-3
CDR3: CSVEIGTGDYGYTF; DNA: TGCAGCGTTGAAATAGGGACAGGGGATTATGGCTACACCTTC; size: few; D: TRBD1; V: TRBV29-1; J: TRBJ1-2
CDR3: CSARQGNSPLHF; DNA: TGCAGCGCCCGCCAGGGGAATTCACCCCTCCACTTT; size: many; D: -; V: TRBV29-1; J: TRBJ1-6
CDR3: CASSRLGGQLNTEAFF; DNA: TGTGCCAGCAGTCGTCTTGGGGGACAGCTGAACACTGAAGCTTTCTTT; size: many; D: TRBD1; V: TRBV12-3/TRBV12-4; J: TRBJ1-1
CDR3: CASSQDFYGRLTDTQYF; DNA: TGTGCCAGCAGCCAAGATTTTTACGGGAGGCTCACAGATACGCAGTATTTT; size: -; D: TRBD2; V: TRBV14; J: TRBJ2-3
CDR3: CATSAQRGGLDEQFF; DNA: TGTGCCACCAGTGCTCAGCGGGGGGGCCTCGATGAGCAGTTCTTC; size: many; D: TRBD2; V: TRBV24-1; J: TRBJ2-1
CDR3: CASSARTGAPVAKNIQYF; DNA: TGTGCCAGCAGCGCCCGGACAGGGGCTCCTGTAGCCAAAAACATTCAGTACTTC; size: few; D: TRBD1; V: TRBV11-2; J: TRBJ2-4
CDR3: CASSTRGQGAIGELFF; DNA: TGTGCCAGCAGTACCCGGGGACAGGGGGCGATCGGGGAGCTGTTTTTT; size: -; D: TRBD1; V: TRBV12-3/TRBV12-4; J: TRBJ2-2
CDR3: CSVEEGTAITEAFF; DNA: TGCAGCGTTGAAGAAGGGACAGCAATCACTGAAGCTTTCTTT; size: few; D: TRBD1; V: TRBV29-1; J: TRBJ1-1
CDR3: CSVEDLGSLPPEAFF; DNA: TGCAGCGTTGAAGATCTTGGCAGTTTACCCCCTGAAGCTTTCTTT; size: few; D: -; V: TRBV29-1; J: TRBJ1-1
CDR3: CASSLQGLLYGYTF; DNA: TGTGCCAGCAGCTTACAAGGGCTCCTCTATGGCTACACCTTC; size: -; D: -; V: TRBV7-9; J: TRBJ1-2
CDR3: CAISGSEGQLTYEQYF; DNA: TGTGCCATCAGTGGGTCCGAGGGACAGCTTACCTACGAGCAGTACTTC; size: -; D: TRBD1; V: TRBV10-3; J: TRBJ2-7
CDR3: CSVEDSVYNEQFF; DNA: TGCAGCGTAGAGGACAGCGTCTACAATGAGCAGTTCTTC; size: -; D: -; V: TRBV29-1; J: TRBJ2-1
CDR3: CASSLYLSGTEAFF; DNA: TGTGCCAGCAGTTTATACCTTTCGGGCACTGAAGCTTTCTTT; size: -; D: -; V: TRBV12-3/TRBV12-4; J: TRBJ1-1
CDR3: CASSKTGEEKLFF; DNA: TGCGCCAGCAGCAAGACAGGGGAGGAAAAACTGTTTTTT; size: -; D: TRBD1; V: TRBV5-1; J: TRBJ1-4
CDR3: CASSLSGPEQYF; DNA: TGTGCCAGCAGTTTGAGCGGACCCGAGCAGTACTTC; size: few; D: -; V: TRBV28; J: TRBJ2-7
CDR3: CASSSTGVLYGYTF; DNA: TGTGCCAGCAGCTCCACAGGGGTCCTCTATGGCTACACCTTC; size: few; D: TRBD1; V: TRBV12-3/TRBV12-4; J: TRBJ1-2
CDR3: CASSFVTSGSQETQYF; DNA: TGTGCCAGCAGCTTCGTCACTAGCGGGAGCCAAGAGACCCAGTACTTC; size: -; D: TRBD2; V: TRBV7-8; J: TRBJ2-5
CDR3: CASSLSANFYEQYF; DNA: TGTGCCAGCAGTTTATCGGCGAATTTTTACGAGCAGTACTTC; size: -; D: -; V: TRBV27; J: TRBJ2-7
CDR3: CASSSNRVSYEQYF; DNA: TGTGCCAGCAGCTCAAACAGGGTTTCCTACGAGCAGTACTTC; size: -; D: -; V: TRBV7-4; J: TRBJ2-7
CDR3: CASSLELGGWQETQYF; DNA: TGTGCCAGCAGCTTAGAGCTAGGGGGTTGGCAAGAGACCCAGTACTTC; size: few; D: -; V: TRBV7-6; J: TRBJ2-5
CDR3: CASSLAGGTNYGYTF; DNA: TGTGCCAGCAGCTTAGCGGGGGGAACCAACTATGGCTACACCTTC; size: few; D: -; V: TRBV7-8; J: TRBJ1-2
CDR3: CATSDRAGEQYF; DNA: TGTGCCACCAGTGATCGGGCGGGGGAGCAGTACTTC; size: -; D: -; V: TRBV24-1; J: TRBJ2-7
CDR3: CASSQESAGNIQYF; DNA: TGTGCCAGCAGCCAAGAATCGGCAGGGAATATTCAGTACTTC; size: -; D: -; V: TRBV4-2; J: TRBJ2-4
CDR3: CASSFVASNQPQHF; DNA: TGTGCCAGCAGTTTCGTCGCTAGCAATCAGCCCCAGCATTTT; size: -; D: -; V: TRBV28; J: TRBJ1-5
CDR3: CSVVRTLSYGYTF; DNA: TGCAGCGTGGTCCGAACCCTCTCCTATGGCTACACCTTC; size: few; D: -; V: TRBV29-1; J: TRBJ1-2
CDR3: CASSKGGGVAGAYEQYF; DNA: TGTGCCAGCAGCAAAGGGGGCGGGGTAGCGGGAGCCTACGAGCAGTACTTC; size: -; D: -; V: TRBV21-1; J: TRBJ2-7
CDR3: CSVSLRDRGGYEQYF; DNA: TGCAGCGTGAGTCTCCGGGACAGGGGCGGTTACGAGCAGTACTTC; size: few; D: TRBD1; V: TRBV29-1; J: TRBJ2-7
CDR3: CASSSEDSSYNEQFF; DNA: TGCGCCAGCAGCTCTGAGGACAGCTCCTACAATGAGCAGTTCTTC; size: -; D: -; V: TRBV4-3; J: TRBJ2-1
CDR3: CASSRVLAGDTYEQYF; DNA: TGCGCCAGCAGCCGAGTACTAGCGGGAGATACCTACGAGCAGTACTTC; size: few; D: TRBD2; V: TRBV4-3; J: TRBJ2-7
CDR3: CASSQGNSGQPQHF; DNA: TGCGCCAGCAGTCAGGGGAACTCGGGGCAGCCCCAGCATTTT; size: -; D: -; V: TRBV5-1; J: TRBJ1-5
CDR3: CASSQEPLSGFVTDTQYF; DNA: TGCGCCAGCAGCCAAGAGCCTCTCTCCGGGTTCGTCACAGATACGCAGTATTTT; size: few; D: -; V: TRBV4-1; J: TRBJ2-3
CDR3: CASSQDPAGVYGYTF; DNA: TGCGCCAGCAGCCAAGATCCGGCAGGAGTCTATGGCTACACCTTC; size: -; D: -; V: TRBV4-3; J: TRBJ1-2
CDR3: CASSLGGERGPYEQYF; DNA: TGTGCCAGCAGCTTAGGTGGTGAGAGGGGCCCCTACGAGCAGTACTTC; size: -; D: -; V: TRBV7-2; J: TRBJ2-7
CDR3: CASSLLQGSETQYF; DNA: TGTGCCAGCAGTTTATTACAGGGGTCGGAGACCCAGTACTTC; size: -; D: TRBD1; V: TRBV12-3/TRBV12-4; J: TRBJ2-5
CDR3: CSAVHRGGTEAFF; DNA: TGCAGTGCAGTACACAGGGGGGGCACTGAAGCTTTCTTT; size: -; D: TRBD1; V: TRBV20-1; J: TRBJ1-1
CDR3: CASSQGQSHEQYF; DNA: TGTGCCAGCAGTCAGGGACAGTCTCACGAGCAGTACTTC; size: -; D: TRBD1; V: TRBV28; J: TRBJ2-7
CDR3: CATSGLDHLTDTQYF; DNA: TGTGCCACCAGTGGCTTAGATCACCTCACAGATACGCAGTATTTT; size: -; D: -; V: TRBV24-1; J: TRBJ2-3
CDR3: CASSLGPGLAITGELFF; DNA: TGTGCCAGCAGCTTAGGGCCGGGACTAGCGATCACCGGGGAGCTGTTTTTT; size: few; D: TRBD2; V: TRBV7-9; J: TRBJ2-2
CDR3: CASSLLAGKVQETQYF; DNA: TGTGCCAGCAGCTTACTAGCGGGCAAAGTCCAAGAGACCCAGTACTTC; size: -; D: TRBD2; V: TRBV7-8; J: TRBJ2-5
CDR3: CASSTATYNSPLHF; DNA: TGTGCCAGCAGCACAGCAACCTATAATTCACCCCTCCACTTT; size: -; D: -; V: TRBV7-8; J: TRBJ1-6